These 27 T cell receptor beta chains share one sample of origin, sequenced in a study of T cell clonality in common variable immunodeficiency. Assay: immunoSEQ multiplex PCR; the TCRdb copy retains only in-frame clones and omits some. This sample has around 29,000 clones and no singletons, with about 13% in the ten largest. Sequencing was carried out using peripheral blood mononuclear cells. These receptors were collected from a person aged 18 to 75 in good health.

This clone was seen ten or more times. CDR3 bases read: TGCGCCAGCAAAAGGGACAGGGGAGCGTTTAATGGC. Encoded protein: CASKRDRGAFNG. The CDR3 in full is CASKRDRGAFNGYTF. The chain has TRBV5-1 and TRBJ1-2; TRBD1 matches 10 bases. The read finishes 3 residues shy of the CDR3 end, and the germline J gene is used to complete it. Trimming took 6 bases from V and 6 from J; bases not matched to a gene: 11. This CDR3 comprises 15 residues. CDR1 and CDR2 from the germline V gene are SGHRS and YFSETQ.

This clone was observed at least ten times. A read error may account for a junction end that differs from germline. The CDR3 loop reads CASSVTSGGFGDTQYF. Partial CDR3 DNA: TGTGCCAGCAGCGTAACTAGCGGGGGGTTTGGAGATACG. This chain links TRBV7-3 with TRBJ2-3; 12 nucleotides agree with TRBD2. The CDR3 end lies 3 residues beyond the end of the read and is filled in from the germline J gene. The CDR3 is 16 residues long. Germline V gives CDR1 SGHTA, CDR2 FQGTGA.

Ten or more counts support this clone. The read falls 3 residues short of the CDR3 end, and the missing part is taken from the germline J gene. The genes are TRBV10-3 and TRBJ2-4, with 10 bases lining up with TRBD1. J gave up 8 bases and V 6 bases, and 4 bases lay outside the gene matches. CDR3 size: 13 residues. Per the germline V gene, CDR1 is ENHRY and CDR2 is SYGVKD. The sequenced CDR3 bases are TGTGCCATCAGGGGACAGGGGATGGACATT. Translated: CAIRGQGMDI. Given in full, the CDR3 is CAIRGQGMDIQYF.

This clone was recorded a few times. The sequenced fragment ends 3 residues before the CDR3 boundary, so the rest is inferred from the germline J gene. The chain employs TRBV5-1 and TRBJ2-3; TRBD2 aligns across 9 bases. Germline values: CDR1 SGHRS, CDR2 YFSETQ. Germline trimming cut 1 base from V and 6 bases from J; bases unmatched to any gene: 12. The CDR3 extends over 17 amino acids. CDR3: CASSLRASGEAGDTQYF. The covered CDR3 bases are TGCGCCAGCAGCTTGCGCGCTAGCGGGGAGGCAGGGGATACG.

This clone was recorded at least ten times. Read data end 3 residues before the CDR3 end; the end is taken from the germline J gene. The V call is TRBV9, the J call TRBJ1-2, with unresolved D. The germline gives CDR1 SGDLS, CDR2 YYNGEE. The CDR3 runs 14 residues. The CDR3 sequence: CASTSRESTGGYTF. CDR3 DNA (partial): TGTGCCAGCACCTCCCGGGAGTCAACGGGGGGC.

This clone was seen repeatedly, ten times or more. The CDR3 end is not reached by the read, which stops 3 residues before it; the germline J gene fills it in. The rearrangement joins TRBV4-1 to TRBJ2-2; D possibly corresponds to TRBD1 (6 bases). CDR1 and CDR2 from the germline V gene are MGHRA and YSYEKL. CDR3 length: 14 amino acids. Trimming pared 8 bases from V and 4 bases from J, leaving 14 bases between. The CDR3 region is CASSSRGPTGELFF. The CDR3 bases that were read are TGCGCCAGCTCTTCCAGGGGACCCACCGGGGAG.

This clone showed up many times. The CDR3 end lies 3 residues beyond the end of the read and is filled in from the germline J gene. This chain links TRBV13 with TRBJ2-3; 9 bases align to TRBD1. CDR1 and CDR2 from the germline V gene are PRHDT and FYEKMQ (reference sequence). CDR3 size: 17 residues. The V segment lost 5 bases and the J segment 7 bases; nucleotides outside the gene matches: 16. The DNA read from the CDR3 is TGTGCCAGCAGCACCCCCCTCTCCGGGACAGGGCTTTATACG. This sequence encodes CASSTPLSGTGLYT. The complete CDR3 reads CASSTPLSGTGLYTQYF.

This clone occurred many times. The CDR3 goes on 3 residues after the read ends, and that part is filled in from the germline J gene. The rearrangement joins TRBV18 to TRBJ2-1, with TRBD2 matching over 16 bases. After removal of 3 bases from V and 6 bases from J, the junction contained 5 bases not matched to a gene. Germline lookup yields CDR1 KGHSH and CDR2 LQKENI. This CDR3 spans 17 amino acids. This CDR3 reads CASSPPGLAGGINEQFF. CDR3 bases read: TGTGCCAGCTCACCCCCGGGACTAGCGGGGGGGATCAATGAG.

This clone was observed at least ten times. The read terminates 3 residues before the CDR3 end, so the remaining end is supplied by the germline J gene. The chain uses TRBV4-2 and TRBJ1-2, with D perhaps TRBD1 (5 bases). Germline CDR1 and CDR2: LGHNA and YNFKEQ. This CDR3 has 15 residues. The DNA read from the CDR3 is TGTGCCAGCAGCAACAGGAAAGGACTACCCTACGAC. It codes for CASSNRKGLPYD. The entire CDR3 sequence reads CASSNRKGLPYDYTF.

This clone was seen ten or more times. Read sequence stops 3 residues before the CDR3 end, and the germline J gene provides the missing end. The V gene is TRBV5-1, the J gene TRBJ2-5; 10 bases agree with TRBD2. Germline V CDR1 and CDR2: SGHRS, YFSETQ. V lost 0 bases to trimming and J lost 2 bases; unmatched junction nucleotides: 4. CDR3 length: 16 residues. This chain's CDR3 is CASSLGSGGSQETQYF. The CDR3 bases that were read are TGCGCCAGCAGCTTGGGTAGCGGGGGGTCACAAGAGACC.

In this sample, this clone turned up many times. The read ends 3 residues early relative to the CDR3; the germline J gene fills the gap. The chain has TRBV7-6 and TRBJ2-5; TRBD1 is a possible D gene (6 bases). Germline CDR1 SGHVS, CDR2 FNYEAQ. The CDR3 length is 14 residues. Between the trimmed V and J ends, which lost 6 bases and 5 bases, there was a span of 16 bases. This CDR3 reads CASRKQGPSETQYF. Partial CDR3 DNA: TGTGCCAGCAGAAAACAGGGTCCTTCGGAGACC.

This clone appeared many times. The CDR3 end lies 3 residues beyond the end of the read and is filled in from the germline J gene. V usage is TRBV7-7 and J usage is TRBJ2-2, with 9 bases identical to TRBD1. There are 16 residues in the CDR3. The germline CDR1 and CDR2 sequences are SSHAT and FNYEAQ (reference sequence). Trimming took 4 bases from V and 6 from J; bases not matched to a gene: 9. This CDR3 is CASSYTGGVRAGELFF. The covered CDR3 bases are TGTGCCAGCAGCTACACAGGGGGCGTAAGAGCCGGGGAG.

Of note for this clone: The CDR3 is cut off 3 residues early in the read; its end comes from the germline J gene. The gene calls are TRBV2 and TRBJ2-5; D not certain. This CDR3 is 13 amino acids long. V was clipped by 6 bases and J by 4 bases, with 12 bases between them. Germline V CDR1 and CDR2: SNHLY, FYNNEI. The DNA read from the CDR3 is TGTGCCAGCAGCCACCGACAATCAGAGACC. Its translation is CASSHRQSET. The whole CDR3 region reads CASSHRQSETQYF.

This clone appeared a few times. Sequencing ends 3 residues short of the CDR3 end; the germline J gene provides the rest. The chain recombines TRBV7-8 with TRBJ2-1; D perhaps matches TRBD1 (6 bases). The CDR3 loop spans 13 amino acids. In germline, CDR1 is SGHVS, CDR2 FQNEAQ. The V gene lost 8 bases and the J gene lost 5 bases, with 13 bases spanning the gap. The CDR3 sequence is CASQWGTNNEQFF. The DNA read from the CDR3 is TGTGCCAGCCAGTGGGGGACAAACAATGAG.

There are many counts of this clone. The read terminates 3 residues ahead of where the CDR3 ends, so the germline J gene completes it. V usage is TRBV29-1 and J usage is TRBJ2-7; 7 bases match TRBD1. Germline CDR1 reads SQVTM; CDR2 reads ANQGSEA. The CDR3 runs to 14 residues. With V trimmed by 7 bases and J by 2 bases, 11 bases remained unmatched. The CDR3 protein is CSARYRGPPYEQYF. CDR3 DNA, as far as it was read: TGCAGCGCCCGCTACAGGGGCCCCCCCTACGAG.

A note on this clone: The read is 3 residues too short to cover the CDR3 end, so that end is filled in from the germline J gene. V usage is TRBV30 and J usage is TRBJ1-4; unclear D gene. The CDR3 runs to 13 residues. Looked up from germline, CDR1 is GTSNPN and CDR2 is SVGIG (reference sequence). The DNA read from the CDR3 is TGTGCCTGGACACCGGGGAATAATTCACCA. It encodes CAWTPGNNSP. The CDR3, in full, reads CAWTPGNNSPLFF.

This clone has a count of ten or more. Read sequence stops 3 residues before the CDR3 end, and the germline J gene provides the missing end. The rearrangement uses TRBV18 and TRBJ2-4; 9 bases map to TRBD1. The CDR3 has 13 amino acids. CDR1 and CDR2 (germline): KGHSH, LQKENI. J lost 8 bases, V lost 7 bases, and 6 bases had no gene match. The CDR3 reads CASFPGQGDIQYF. The CDR3 DNA, read in part, is TGTGCCAGCTTTCCGGGACAGGGAGACATT.

This clone was detected ten times or more. The read ends 3 residues early relative to the CDR3; the germline J gene fills the gap. This chain joins TRBV9 and TRBJ2-1; TRBD1 might be the D (6 bases). The V gene's germline CDR1 is SGDLS and CDR2 YYNGEE. The CDR3 is 14 residues long. Deletions cut 5 bases from V and 2 bases from J, with 11 bases between. CDR3 residues: CASSPWTAYNEQFF. The covered CDR3 bases are TGTGCCAGCAGTCCTTGGACAGCCTACAATGAG.

At least ten counts were recorded for this clone. Read data end 3 residues before the CDR3 end; the end is taken from the germline J gene. This rearrangement joins TRBV7-8 to TRBJ1-2, with a possible D match to TRBD1 (5 bases). Germline V lookup: CDR1 SGHVS, CDR2 FQNEAQ. The CDR3 contains 14 residues. The germline V and J ends were trimmed by 8 bases and 7 bases, with 20 bases remaining between them. CDR3 DNA (partial): TGTGCCAGCTCCCTTGGGGCCAGCAGGTTTGGC. This translates into CASSLGASRFG. From start to end, the CDR3 is CASSLGASRFGYTF.

This clone was found a few times. The read terminates 3 residues ahead of where the CDR3 ends, so the germline J gene completes it. The chain couples TRBV19 to TRBJ1-5, with 10 bases identical to TRBD1. CDR1 LNHDA and CDR2 SQIVND come from the germline V gene (reference sequence). The CDR3 covers 18 residues. With V trimmed by 1 base and J by 5 bases, 11 bases remained unmatched. CDR3 sequence: CASSIVGTGAGDDQPQHF. CDR3 bases read: TGTGCCAGTAGTATAGTAGGGACAGGGGCGGGGGATGATCAGCCC.

This clone was picked up many times. The read terminates 3 residues ahead of where the CDR3 ends, so the germline J gene completes it. The chain couples TRBV19 to TRBJ2-2; D might be TRBD2 (5 bases). The germline V and J ends were trimmed by 3 bases and 6 bases, with 8 bases remaining between them. Germline values: CDR1 LNHDA, CDR2 SQIVND (reference sequence). The CDR3 has 13 residues. The covered CDR3 bases are TGTGCCAGTAGTATTACCGGGGCCGGGGAG. Its protein product is CASSITGAGE. Given in full, the CDR3 is CASSITGAGELFF.

In this sample, this clone turned up many times. The sequenced fragment ends 3 residues before the CDR3 boundary, so the rest is inferred from the germline J gene. The chain has TRBV5-4 and TRBJ2-3; tentatively, D is TRBD2 (5 bases). V was clipped by 3 bases and J by 1 base, with 15 bases between them. This CDR3 has 16 residues. Germline V gene lookup returns CDR1 SGHNT and CDR2 YYREEE (reference sequence). The chain's CDR3 is CASSSARGARTDTQYF. The CDR3 bases that were read are TGTGCCAGCAGCTCCGCCCGGGGAGCCCGCACAGATACG.

In its sample, this clone was seen a few times. The CDR3 goes on 3 residues after the read ends, and that part is filled in from the germline J gene. The chain is built from TRBV5-1 and TRBJ1-4; TRBD1 agrees at 7 bases. The CDR3 is 16 residues long. The V gene end was trimmed by 4 bases and the J gene end by 5 bases; junction bases not matched to a gene: 11. Germline V gene lookup returns CDR1 SGHRS and CDR2 YFSETQ. The CDR3 reads CASSKRTGEPNEKLFF. The sequenced CDR3 bases are TGCGCCAGCAGCAAACGGACAGGTGAACCAAATGAAAAA.

With respect to this clone: The observed sequence ends 3 residues before the CDR3 terminus, with the missing tail filled in from the germline J gene. The gene calls are TRBV19 and TRBJ2-3, with 15 bases fitting TRBD2. Germline V gene data show CDR1 as LNHDA and CDR2 as SQIVND (reference sequence). This CDR3 contains 17 residues. The CDR3 bases that were read are TGTGCCAGTAGTAGCGGGACTAGCGGGGGGTACCAAGAGACG. Its protein is CASSSGTSGGYQET. The whole CDR3 sequence reads CASSSGTSGGYQETQYF.

There are many counts of this clone. The CDR3 here is CAWIRGVSTEAFF. The sequenced part of the CDR3 DNA is TGTGCCTGGATCCGGGGTGTATCGACTGAA. This sequence joins TRBV30 and TRBJ1-1; D is unresolved. The read gets to within 3 residues of the CDR3 end, and the germline J gene fills in the rest. The CDR3 covers 13 residues. Germline values: CDR1 GTSNPN, CDR2 SVGIG (reference sequence). Trimming took 4 bases from V and 5 from J, leaving 14 bases between them.

This clone was detected ten times or more. The read ends 3 residues before the CDR3 terminus; that terminus is restored from the germline J gene. V and J are TRBV19 and TRBJ1-2; the match to TRBD1 covers 8 bases. The V gene's germline CDR1 is LNHDA and CDR2 SQIVND (reference sequence). The CDR3 loop spans 13 amino acids. Trimming removed 7 bases from V and 7 bases from J; junction bases left unmatched: 8. The CDR3 bases that were read are TGTGCCAGTACCCCAGACAGGGGTGTTGGC. Translating it yields CASTPDRGVG. The full CDR3 sequence reads CASTPDRGVGYTF.

This clone came up many times. Read coverage stops 3 residues before the CDR3 terminus; the germline J gene supplies the remainder. This sequence joins TRBV7-8 and TRBJ2-5; weak D call: TRBD2 (5 bases). Trimming stripped 0 bases from V and 1 base from J, with 6 bases between. The CDR3 runs 14 residues. Germline CDR1 reads SGHVS; CDR2 reads FQNEAQ. CDR3 bases read: TGTGCCAGCAGCTTAGCCAGCGGCCAAGAGACC. Translation gives CASSLASGQET. The whole CDR3 region reads CASSLASGQETQYF.